This T cell receptor beta chain was captured by sequencing in a study of blood T cell repertoires in COVID-19 (dated by TCRdb to about 2020). With regard to the full study: The collaborator samples originated in the United States, Italy and Spain and spanned the acute and convalescent phases of COVID-19. The material from the prospective study consisted of cDNA or gDNA derived from T cells, B-cell-depleted T cells, or PBMCs. Subjects who had been exposed to COVID-19, were actively infected with it, or had recovered from it provided the deeply sampled blood TCRbeta repertoires that made up the dataset. The repertoires were released in a freely available public database intended as a resource for research on the immune response to SARS-CoV-2. The samples were drawn from two sources: the first 160 participants of the ongoing ImmuneRACE study, and 1,000 to 1,500 subjects contributed by 6 global collaborators. Sample metadata almost always included a de-identified subject ID, COVID-19 status, age in years and sex. Where available, HLA class I and class II types were obtained from metadata supplied by the sample provider rather than from assay-based typing.

TCRbeta CDR3 regions were amplified from genomic DNA by means of the immunoSEQ Assay, a bias-controlled multiplex PCR. Per the authors' processing: Nucleated cell counts per sample were estimated from amplification of reference gene primers within the assay. To quantify the absolute abundance of each unique TCRbeta CDR3 rearrangement, sequence reads were collapsed and filtered. For each sample, productive Simpson clonality was calculated as the square root of Simpson's diversity index across productive rearrangements. Here the immuneACCESS table is served through TCRdb, limited to in-frame sequences with V and J called. Missing clones are a known gap in these copies; in checked studies unresolved V genes cover under half, and the rest lacks a known reason. The DNA gave D and trimming, while V, J and clone size come from that table. The sample table contains about 210,000 clones; only one count was recorded for about 84% of them. The ten largest make up 4.3% of the sample.

There are 16 amino acids in the CDR3, from cysteine to phenylalanine inclusive. Only CDR3 DNA remains: 48 bases, in frame from the first base. CDR1 is given as LGHDT and CDR2 as YNNKEL, both from the germline V gene (reference sequence). Trimming accounts for 6 bases at V and 1 base at J, while the number of junction bases matched to no gene is 8. In the prospective study, participants were roughly 18 to 95 years old, resided in 20 to 30 geographic areas of the United States, and were enrolled through a virtual design. In the prospective study, participants were assigned to cohorts based on the clinical history participants reported in a screening survey and a study questionnaire. Mobile phlebotomists in the prospective study collected whole blood, serum and a nasopharyngeal or oropharyngeal swab from every participant. Additional blood draws and questionnaires over a roughly two-month period could optionally be provided by prospective study participants. Before DNA extraction, blood samples from the prospective study were shipped at room temperature or frozen.

Concerning this clone itself: Its antigen is currently not known. There are no base qualities to consult, and no much larger clone falls within one base.

General findings and caveats noted by the study authors: The amount of clinical and demographic metadata varied by source and participant and was provided uncurated.

The rearranged chain carries TRBV3-1 (or the pseudogene TRBV3-2) and TRBJ1-1; 10 nucleotides in the junction match TRBD1. This receptor was obtained from a man aged 25 to 45 with acute COVID-19. What was sequenced was PBMCs or T cells enriched from blood (not recorded which). The nucleotides are TGTGCCAGCAGTCCTGGACAGGGGGGCCGGAACACTGAAGCTTTCTTT. The encoded protein is CASSPGQGGRNTEAFF.